This T cell receptor (beta chain) was observed in a study of CD4+ T cells in melanoma (dated by TCRdb to 2021 to 2024). Study-wide context: Neoantigen-specific CD4+ T cells in human melanoma were investigated in the study.

The donors were melanoma patients. General study outcomes and caveats: Neoantigen-specific CD4+ T cells in melanoma were reported to show diverse differentiation states. The report described a correlation between neoantigen-specific CD4+ T cells and the function of CD8+ T cells, macrophages and B cells.

On this clone itself: It has no known antigen specificity. Nothing much larger sits one base from this clone, and base qualities are not available.

V gives up 4 bases and J gives up 5 bases, and the segment between their germline ends measures 15 bases. From the germline V gene, CDR1 is SGHAT and CDR2 is FQNNGV. The CDR3 runs 15 amino acids, cysteine and phenylalanine included. Only the CDR3 region is kept as DNA, spanning 45 bases read in frame from base 1. Receptors were amplified or captured by the immunoSEQ multiplex PCR assay. TCRdb took over this immuneACCESS table, retaining in-frame rearrangements with V and J assigned. Such tables are incomplete; in checked studies, under half of the missing clones stem from an unresolved V gene, and the remainder is unexplained. Recorded for this sample are about 10,000 clones; approximately 71% of them occurred a single time. The ten largest make up approximately 10% of the sample.

This receptor chain uses TRBV11-2 and TRBJ1-5; the D gene is perhaps TRBD1, on 5 matching bases. This TCR derives from a human donor with melanoma. Sequenced: cells from a culture (not recorded whether cultured in vitro). The DNA sequence is TGTGCCAGCAGCTCCCAGGGCGGTGGTGATCAGCCCCAGCATTTT. Translated, it gives CASSSQGGGDQPQHF.